The next 29 T cell receptor beta chains were all read from a single sample in a study of graft-versus-host responses after intestinal transplantation. Here immunoSEQ multiplex PCR was the method, and the copy in TCRdb shows in-frame clones only, minus some. In the table there are about 80,000 clones, approximately 92% of which are singletons. The material was PBMCs, obtained 98 days after intestinal transplantation. All receptors derive from a human patient who received an intestinal transplant, so some T cells may come from the graft donor.

This sequence joins TRBV6-1 and TRBJ2-7; D could derive from TRBD1 or TRBD2 (5 bases each). This CDR3 region has 12 residues. V shed 6 bases and J shed 5 bases, with 11 bases lying between them. In germline, CDR1 is MNHNS, CDR2 SASEGT. The CDR3 DNA is TGTGCCAGCAGCGGTGTGGGGGACGAGCAGTACTTC. Translated: CASSGVGDEQYF.

This sequence joins TRBV5-1 and TRBJ2-3, with 10 nucleotides matching TRBD2. There are 16 residues in the CDR3. CDR1 and CDR2 from the germline V gene are SGHRS and YFSETQ. Trimming took 3 bases from V and 1 from J; bases not matched to a gene: 5. The CDR3 region has the DNA TGCGCCAGCAGCTCAGGTGGGACTAGCGGCACAGATACGCAGTATTTT. Its translation is CASSSGGTSGTDTQYF.

The chain has TRBV4-1 and TRBJ2-7, with a tentative D call TRBD1 (6 bases). Trimming cost V 3 bases and J 2 bases, with 17 bases left between them. Germline loops: CDR1 MGHRA, CDR2 YSYEKL. This CDR3 spans 16 amino acids. Here the CDR3 DNA reads TGCGCCAGCAGCCATACCCCCGGGACACCAACCTACGAGCAGTACTTC. Translation: CASSHTPGTPTYEQYF.

The chain recombines TRBV29-1 with TRBJ1-1, with D uncertain. The CDR3 loop spans 13 amino acids. Per germline, CDR1 SQVTM and CDR2 ANQGSEA. The V and J ends lost 6 bases and 2 bases respectively, with 13 bases between them. Here the CDR3 DNA reads TGCAGCGTCGGGGTAAAGGGAAACACTGAAGCTTTCTTT. Its translation: CSVGVKGNTEAFF.

The chain joins TRBV6-6 to TRBJ1-2; D possibly corresponds to TRBD1 (6 bases). The CDR3 runs 14 residues. Germline loops: CDR1 MNHNY, CDR2 SVGAGI (reference sequence). The germline V and J ends were trimmed by 2 bases and 3 bases, with 10 bases remaining between them. The CDR3 DNA is TGTGCCAGCAGTTACACCAGGGGTGACTATGGCTACACCTTC. Its translation: CASSYTRGDYGYTF.

The chain is built from TRBV7-4 and TRBJ1-5; D unresolved. The V gene's germline CDR1 is SGHVT and CDR2 SQSDAQ. Trimming stripped 3 bases from V and 3 bases from J, with 12 bases between. The CDR3 is 15 residues long. The CDR3 bases are TGTGCCAGCAGCTTCGGGCAAGGTCCCAATCAGCCCCAGCATTTT. It specifies CASSFGQGPNQPQHF. The full variable domain, in which reference TRBV7-4 and TRBJ1-5 provide the parts outside the CDR3, is GAGVSQSPRYKVAKRGRDVALRCDSISGHVTLYWYRQTLGQGSEVLTYSQSDAQRDKSGRPSGRFSAERPERSVSTLKIQRTEQGDSAVYLCASSFGQGPNQPQHFGDGTRLSIL.

The V and J genes are TRBV29-1 and TRBJ2-2; D is unclear. Per germline, CDR1 SQVTM and CDR2 ANQGSEA. V was shortened by 0 bases and J by 1 base, with 12 bases between the two germline ends. The CDR3 is made up of 16 amino acids. In DNA form, the CDR3 reads TGCAGCGTTGAAGATTGGACCTCCAGGAACACCGGGGAGCTGTTTTTT. Its protein is CSVEDWTSRNTGELFF.

The CDR3: CASSPTGGEQYF. The CDR3 nucleotides are TGTGCCAGCAGTCCGACTGGCGGGGAGCAGTACTTC. This sequence joins TRBV28 and TRBJ2-7; a weak D match, TRBD2 (5 bases). CDR1 and CDR2 from the germline V gene are MDHEN and SYDVKM. The CDR3 loop spans 12 amino acids. The V gene lost 5 bases and the J gene lost 7 bases, with 12 bases spanning the gap.

This sequence joins TRBV28 and TRBJ1-3; D remains ambiguous. The CDR3 consists of 16 residues. Trimming removed 3 bases at V and 4 bases at J, with 16 bases between. Germline V CDR1 and CDR2: MDHEN, SYDVKM. CDR3 nucleotide sequence: TGTGCCAGCAGTTTGGACGGAGACTTAACCGGAAACACCATATATTTT. Residues: CASSLDGDLTGNTIYF.

The genes are TRBV11-2 and TRBJ2-3; the D is unclear. This CDR3 spans 12 amino acids. Germline CDR1 SGHAT, CDR2 FQNNGV. The V end was cut by 5 bases, the J end by 2 bases, with 5 bases between. CDR3 loop: CASSRYTDTQYF. CDR3 in DNA: TGTGCCAGCAGCCGCTACACAGATACGCAGTATTTT. Combining the CDR3 with reference TRBV11-2 and TRBJ2-3 gives the whole variable domain EAGVAQSPRYKIIEKRQSVAFWCNPISGHATLYWYQQILGQGPKLLIQFQNNGVVDDSQLPKDRFSAERLKGVDSTLKIQPAKLEDSAVYLCASSRYTDTQYFGPGTRLTVL.

V is TRBV4-1 and J is TRBJ2-6, with D tentatively TRBD1 or TRBD2 (5 bases each). Trimming removed 4 bases from V and 0 bases from J, with 13 bases in between. This CDR3 region has 17 residues. Germline-derived CDR1 and CDR2 are MGHRA and YSYEKL. The CDR3 DNA reads TGCGCCAGCAGCCTGGGGAGACAGAGCTCTGGGGCCAACGTCCTGACTTTC. It specifies CASSLGRQSSGANVLTF.

This sequence joins TRBV2 and TRBJ1-4, with D perhaps matching TRBD1 (6 bases). Trimming stripped 6 bases from V and 0 bases from J, with 14 bases between. The germline V gene has CDR1 SNHLY and CDR2 FYNNEI. The CDR3 is 16 residues long. DNA of the CDR3: TGTGCCAGCAGAACCACAGGGAGTGCAACTAATGAAAAACTGTTTTTT. Protein product: CASRTTGSATNEKLFF. The full variable domain, with the rest looked up from reference TRBV2 and TRBJ1-4, is EPEVTQTPSHQVTQMGQEVILRCVPISNHLYFYWYRQILGQKVEFLVSFYNNEISEKSEIFDDQFSVERPDGSNFTLKIRSTKLEDSAMYFCASRTTGSATNEKLFFGSGTQLSVL.

The rearrangement uses TRBV9 and TRBJ2-2, with 13 positions matching TRBD2. Germline CDR1 reads SGDLS; CDR2 reads YYNGEE. With V trimmed by 4 bases and J by 3 bases, 12 bases remained unmatched. This CDR3 contains 19 residues. The CDR3 sequence: CASSPSLAGGPEYTGELFF. CDR3 DNA: TGTGCCAGCAGCCCCTCACTAGCGGGAGGGCCGGAATACACCGGGGAGCTGTTTTTT.

The chain links TRBV6-5 to TRBJ1-2, with D tentatively TRBD1 (5 bases). From germline, CDR1 is MNHEY and CDR2 SVGAGI. The CDR3 covers 13 residues. V lost 1 base, J lost 8 bases, and 11 bases lay in between. The CDR3 spells CASSYLRGGGYTF. The CDR3 bases are TGTGCCAGCAGTTACTTAAGGGGTGGCGGCTACACCTTC.

V gene TRBV28 combines with J gene TRBJ2-2; 10 nucleotides match TRBD1. V lost 2 bases and J lost 1; bases outside the gene matches: 10. CDR3 length equals 19 residues. The germline V gene encodes CDR1 MDHEN and CDR2 SYDVKM. CDR3 in amino acids: CASSLRRRGQGLNTGELFF. The CDR3 DNA sequence: TGTGCCAGCAGTTTACGGAGAAGGGGACAGGGGTTGAACACCGGGGAGCTGTTTTTT.

The chain recombines TRBV6-1 with TRBJ1-1; 10 positions agree with TRBD1. With 3 bases clipped from V and 0 bases from J, the junction kept 16 bases outside the gene matches. CDR1 and CDR2 from the germline V gene are MNHNS and SASEGT. The CDR3 covers 20 residues. CDR3 DNA: TGTGCCAGCAGTGACCCGGACAGGGGGGGTAGGGTCTGGATGAACACTGAAGCTTTCTTT. Translation gives CASSDPDRGGRVWMNTEAFF.

The CDR3 DNA sequence: TGTGCCAGCCGATCCCGAGCGGGCAGCTCTGGAAACACCATATATTTT. It specifies CASRSRAGSSGNTIYF. The chain recombines TRBV5-5 with TRBJ1-3; D is unclear. CDR3 length equals 16 residues. Trimming cost V 7 bases and J 0 bases, with 17 bases left between them. CDR1 is SGHKS and CDR2 is YYEKEE in the germline V gene (reference sequence).

The chain uses TRBV6-5 and TRBJ2-1; 13 nucleotides match TRBD2. Germline-derived CDR1 and CDR2 are MNHEY and SVGAGI. V dropped 2 bases and J dropped 7; count of bases not matched to a gene: 5. This CDR3 has 16 residues. The CDR3 sequence: CASSYPTSGRANEQFF. As DNA, the CDR3 is TGTGCCAGCAGTTACCCTACTAGCGGGAGGGCAAATGAGCAGTTCTTC.

V usage is TRBV11-2 and J usage is TRBJ2-2; D is undetermined. The V gene lost 0 bases and the J gene lost 6 bases, with 14 bases spanning the gap. The CDR3 covers 16 residues. Germline V lookup: CDR1 SGHAT, CDR2 FQNNGV. DNA of the CDR3: TGTGCCAGCAGCTTAGATTACGCAGGATTGGCCGGGGAGCTGTTTTTT. Amino acid sequence: CASSLDYAGLAGELFF. Variable domain in full (rest from reference TRBV11-2 and TRBJ2-2): EAGVAQSPRYKIIEKRQSVAFWCNPISGHATLYWYQQILGQGPKLLIQFQNNGVVDDSQLPKDRFSAERLKGVDSTLKIQPAKLEDSAVYLCASSLDYAGLAGELFFGEGSRLTVL.

The V and J genes are TRBV10-3 and TRBJ2-2; TRBD2 aligns across 8 bases. From germline, CDR1 is ENHRY and CDR2 SYGVKD. Trimming removed 5 bases from V and 1 base from J; junction bases left unmatched: 0. The CDR3 has 14 residues. The CDR3 spells CAISTSGNTGELFF. In DNA form, the CDR3 reads TGTGCCATCAGTACTAGCGGGAACACCGGGGAGCTGTTTTTT.

This sequence joins TRBV5-5 and TRBJ1-1; TRBD1 might be the D (5 bases). Between the trimmed V and J ends, which lost 0 bases and 11 bases, there was a span of 14 bases. The CDR3 is made up of 13 amino acids. Germline CDR1 is SGHKS and CDR2 is YYEKEE (reference sequence). Here the CDR3 reads CASSLAGGDEAFF. The DNA for the CDR3 is TGTGCCAGCAGCTTGGCAGGCGGGGACGAGGCTTTCTTT.

This clone was counted a single time. V is TRBV15 and J is TRBJ1-5; 7 nucleotides line up with TRBD1. This CDR3 has 15 residues. Losses at the gene ends were 0 bases for V and 9 bases for J; bases not matched to a gene: 8. Germline assignment: CDR1 LNHNV and CDR2 YYDKDF (reference sequence). CDR3 protein: CATSRDRGQFRPQHF. As DNA, the CDR3 is TGTGCCACCAGCAGAGATAGGGGGCAGTTTAGGCCCCAGCATTTT.

J is TRBJ1-5 and V is TRBV23-1, with 8 positions matching TRBD1. TRBV23-1 has ORF status, its function being uncertain. J lost 0 bases, V lost 6 bases, and 13 bases had no gene match. This CDR3 spans 18 amino acids. The CDR3 sequence is CASSRGQGACRSNQPQHF. The CDR3 DNA sequence: TGCGCCAGCAGCAGGGGGCAGGGGGCTTGTCGTAGCAATCAGCCCCAGCATTTT.

The chain employs TRBV5-1 and TRBJ1-1; D is uncertain. Germline V gene lookup returns CDR1 SGHRS and CDR2 YFSETQ. V shed 0 bases and J shed 1 base, with 7 bases lying between them. The CDR3 covers 14 residues. DNA of the CDR3: TGCGCCAGCAGCTTGGGAGAGTGGAACACTGAAGCTTTCTTT. Amino acids: CASSLGEWNTEAFF.

CDR3: CASSVGSVTGELFF. The CDR3 DNA reads as TGTGCCAGCAGTGTTGGTAGCGTCACCGGGGAGCTGTTTTTT. The chain has TRBV2 and TRBJ2-2; D possibly corresponds to TRBD2 (5 bases). Looked up from germline, CDR1 is SNHLY and CDR2 is FYNNEI. Trimming took 4 bases from V and 4 from J, leaving 10 bases between them. The CDR3 spans 14 residues.

The count of this clone is one. This rearrangement joins TRBV6-6 to TRBJ1-2; D gene uncertain. The CDR3 has 14 residues. The V gene's germline CDR1 is MNHNY and CDR2 SVGAGI (reference sequence). V was cut by 0 bases and J by 4 bases, with 9 bases left in between. The CDR3, as DNA: TGTGCCAGCAGTTACTCCGGCAGTTTCTATGGCTACACCTTC. Translation gives CASSYSGSFYGYTF.

The chain couples TRBV28 to TRBJ2-5; D gene uncertain. Trimming left V 5 bases short and J 2 bases short, with 0 bases between. CDR1 and CDR2 (germline): MDHEN, SYDVKM. The CDR3 extends over 10 amino acids. CDR3 protein: CASSQETQYF. CDR3 nucleotide sequence: TGTGCCAGCAGTCAAGAGACCCAGTACTTC.

V gene TRBV4-1 combines with J gene TRBJ1-1, with D maybe TRBD1 (6 bases). Germline V CDR1 and CDR2: MGHRA, YSYEKL. CDR3 length: 16 amino acids. V lost 1 base, J lost 4 bases, and 16 bases lay in between. CDR3 amino acids: CASSQVSGGLLTEAFF. As DNA, the CDR3 is TGCGCCAGCAGCCAAGTTTCGGGGGGGCTGCTCACTGAAGCTTTCTTT.

This clone came up once. This chain connects TRBV19 to TRBJ2-2, with 15 bases identical to TRBD2. Trimming removed 6 bases from V and 6 bases from J; junction bases left unmatched: 14. Germline assignment: CDR1 LNHDA and CDR2 SQIVND (reference sequence). The CDR3 consists of 19 residues. In DNA, the CDR3 is TGTGCCAGTAGCCCCGTCGTAGGACTAGCGGGGGGGCAGCCCGGGGAGCTGTTTTTT. Amino acids: CASSPVVGLAGGQPGELFF.